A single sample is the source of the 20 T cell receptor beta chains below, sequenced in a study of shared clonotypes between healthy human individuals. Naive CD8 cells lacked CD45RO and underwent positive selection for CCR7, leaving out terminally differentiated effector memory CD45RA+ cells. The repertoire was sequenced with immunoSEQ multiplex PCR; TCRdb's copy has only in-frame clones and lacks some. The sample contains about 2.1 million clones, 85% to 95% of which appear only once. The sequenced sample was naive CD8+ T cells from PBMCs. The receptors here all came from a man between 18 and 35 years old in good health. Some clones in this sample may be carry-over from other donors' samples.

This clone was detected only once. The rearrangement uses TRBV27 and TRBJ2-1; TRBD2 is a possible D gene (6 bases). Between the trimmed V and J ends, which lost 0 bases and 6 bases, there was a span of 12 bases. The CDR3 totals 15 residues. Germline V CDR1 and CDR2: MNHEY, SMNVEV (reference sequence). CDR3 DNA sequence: TGTGCCAGCAGTTTATCCAGCGGGCTAACCAATGAGCAGTTCTTC. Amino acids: CASSLSSGLTNEQFF.

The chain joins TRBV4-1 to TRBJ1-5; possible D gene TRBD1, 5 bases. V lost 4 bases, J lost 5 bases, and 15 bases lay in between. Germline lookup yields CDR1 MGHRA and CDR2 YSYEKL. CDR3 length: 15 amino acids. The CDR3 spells CASSLLPGGDQPQHF. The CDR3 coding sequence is TGCGCCAGCAGCCTACTACCCGGGGGAGATCAGCCCCAGCATTTT.

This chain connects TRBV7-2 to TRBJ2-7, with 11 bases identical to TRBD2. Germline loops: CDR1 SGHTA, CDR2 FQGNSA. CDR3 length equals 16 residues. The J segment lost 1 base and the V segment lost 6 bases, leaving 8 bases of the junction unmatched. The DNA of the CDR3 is TGTGCCAGCAGTCCCCGGACTAGCGGGCCTTCCTACGAGCAGTACTTC. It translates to CASSPRTSGPSYEQYF.

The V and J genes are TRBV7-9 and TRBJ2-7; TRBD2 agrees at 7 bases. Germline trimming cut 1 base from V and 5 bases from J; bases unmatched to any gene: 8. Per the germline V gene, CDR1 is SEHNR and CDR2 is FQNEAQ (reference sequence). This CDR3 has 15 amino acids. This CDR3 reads CASSLGGGKENEQYF. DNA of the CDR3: TGTGCCAGCAGCTTAGGGGGAGGGAAGGAGAACGAGCAGTACTTC.

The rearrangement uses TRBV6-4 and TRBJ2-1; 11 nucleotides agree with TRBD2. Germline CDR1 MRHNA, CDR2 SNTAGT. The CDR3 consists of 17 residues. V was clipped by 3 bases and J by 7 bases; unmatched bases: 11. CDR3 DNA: TGTGCCAGCAGTGATAGGGTAGCGGGAGGGCCTCGGAATGAGCAGTTCTTC. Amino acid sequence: CASSDRVAGGPRNEQFF.

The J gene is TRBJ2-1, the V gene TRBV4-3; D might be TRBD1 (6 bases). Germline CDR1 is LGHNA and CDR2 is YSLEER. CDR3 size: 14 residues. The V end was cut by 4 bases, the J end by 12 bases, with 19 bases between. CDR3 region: CASSPTLRGSAQFF. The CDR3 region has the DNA TGCGCCAGCAGCCCGACCCTCAGGGGCTCGGCGCAGTTCTTC.

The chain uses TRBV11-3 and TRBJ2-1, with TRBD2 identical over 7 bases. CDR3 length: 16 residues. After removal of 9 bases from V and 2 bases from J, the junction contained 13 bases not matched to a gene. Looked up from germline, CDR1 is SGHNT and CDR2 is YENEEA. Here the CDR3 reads CARGVGGSRPYNEQFF. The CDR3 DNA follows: TGTGCCAGGGGGGTAGGCGGGAGTAGGCCCTACAATGAGCAGTTCTTC.

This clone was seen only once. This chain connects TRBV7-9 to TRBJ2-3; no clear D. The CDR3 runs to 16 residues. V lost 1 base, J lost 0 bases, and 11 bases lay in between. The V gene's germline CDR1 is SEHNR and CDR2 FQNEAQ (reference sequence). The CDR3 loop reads CASSLGPSPSTDTQYF. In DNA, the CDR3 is TGTGCCAGCAGCTTAGGACCCAGCCCTAGCACAGATACGCAGTATTTT.

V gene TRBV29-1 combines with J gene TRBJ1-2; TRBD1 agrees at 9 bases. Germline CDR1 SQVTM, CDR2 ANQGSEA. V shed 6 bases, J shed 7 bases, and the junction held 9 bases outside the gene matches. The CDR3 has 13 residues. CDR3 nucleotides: TGCAGCGTCTCGGGACAGGGTTTGGGTGGCTACACCTTC. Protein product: CSVSGQGLGGYTF.

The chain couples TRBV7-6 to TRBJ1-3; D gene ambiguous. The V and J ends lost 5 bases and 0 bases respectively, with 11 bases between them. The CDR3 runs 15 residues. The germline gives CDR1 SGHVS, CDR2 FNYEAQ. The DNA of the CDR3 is TGTGCCAGCAGCAGTTCGCTAACCTCTGGAAACACCATATATTTT. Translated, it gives CASSSSLTSGNTIYF.

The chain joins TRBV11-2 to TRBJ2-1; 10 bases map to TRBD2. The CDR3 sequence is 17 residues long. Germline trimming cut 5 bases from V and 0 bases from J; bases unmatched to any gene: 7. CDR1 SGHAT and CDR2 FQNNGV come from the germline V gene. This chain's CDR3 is CASSLGLAASSYNEQFF. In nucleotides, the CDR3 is TGTGCCAGCAGCCTTGGACTAGCGGCGAGCTCCTACAATGAGCAGTTCTTC.

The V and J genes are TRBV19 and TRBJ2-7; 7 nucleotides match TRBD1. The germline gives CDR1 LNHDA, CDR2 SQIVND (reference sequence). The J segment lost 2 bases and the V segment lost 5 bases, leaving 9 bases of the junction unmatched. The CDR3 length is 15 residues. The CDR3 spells CASSPLGGSTYEQYF. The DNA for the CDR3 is TGTGCCAGTAGTCCCTTAGGGGGCTCAACCTACGAGCAGTACTTC. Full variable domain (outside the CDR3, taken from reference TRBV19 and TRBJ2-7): DGGITQSPKYLFRKEGQNVTLSCEQNLNHDAMYWYRQDPGQGLRLIYYSQIVNDFQKGDIAEGYSVSREKKESFPLTVTSAQKNPTAFYLCASSPLGGSTYEQYFGPGTRLTVT.

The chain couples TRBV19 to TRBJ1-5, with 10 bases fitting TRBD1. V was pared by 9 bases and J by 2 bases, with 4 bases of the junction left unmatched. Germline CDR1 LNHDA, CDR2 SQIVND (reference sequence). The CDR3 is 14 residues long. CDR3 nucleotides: TGTGCCAGCACCGGGACAGGGGGCAATCAGCCCCAGCATTTT. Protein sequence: CASTGTGGNQPQHF.

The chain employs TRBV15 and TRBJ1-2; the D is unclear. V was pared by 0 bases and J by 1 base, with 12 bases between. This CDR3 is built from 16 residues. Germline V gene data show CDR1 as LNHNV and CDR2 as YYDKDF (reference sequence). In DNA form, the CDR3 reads TGTGCCACCAGCAGAGATTCGGGGTGGAGTAACTATGGCTACACCTTC. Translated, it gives CATSRDSGWSNYGYTF.

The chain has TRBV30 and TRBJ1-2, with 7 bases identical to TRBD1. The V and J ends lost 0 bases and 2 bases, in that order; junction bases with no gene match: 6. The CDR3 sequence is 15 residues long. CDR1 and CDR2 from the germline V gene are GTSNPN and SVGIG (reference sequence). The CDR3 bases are TGTGCCTGGAGTGTATGGGACAGTAAGAACTATGGCTACACCTTC. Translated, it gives CAWSVWDSKNYGYTF.

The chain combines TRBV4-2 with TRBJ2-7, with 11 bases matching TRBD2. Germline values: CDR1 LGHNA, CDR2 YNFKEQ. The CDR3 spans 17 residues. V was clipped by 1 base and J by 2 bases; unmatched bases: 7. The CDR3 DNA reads TGTGCCAGCAGCCAAGTCTTTGGGACTAGCGGTACCTACGAGCAGTACTTC. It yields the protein CASSQVFGTSGTYEQYF.

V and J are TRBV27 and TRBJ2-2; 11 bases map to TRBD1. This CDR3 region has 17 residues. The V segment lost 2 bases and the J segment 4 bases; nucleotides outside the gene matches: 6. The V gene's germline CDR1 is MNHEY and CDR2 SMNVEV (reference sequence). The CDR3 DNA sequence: TGTGCCAGCAGTTTACCAAGGACAGGGGGCGCCACCGGGGAGCTGTTTTTT. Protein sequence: CASSLPRTGGATGELFF.

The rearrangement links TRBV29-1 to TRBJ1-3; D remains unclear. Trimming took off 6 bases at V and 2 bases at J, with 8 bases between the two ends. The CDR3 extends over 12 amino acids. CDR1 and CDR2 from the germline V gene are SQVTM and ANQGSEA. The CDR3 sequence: CSVRRAGNTIYF. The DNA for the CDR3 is TGCAGCGTACGAAGAGCTGGAAACACCATATATTTT.

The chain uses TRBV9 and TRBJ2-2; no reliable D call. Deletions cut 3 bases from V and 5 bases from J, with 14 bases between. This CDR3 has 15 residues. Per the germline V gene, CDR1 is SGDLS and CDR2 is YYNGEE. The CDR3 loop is CASSAVADGTGELFF. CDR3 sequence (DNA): TGTGCCAGCAGCGCGGTGGCCGACGGAACCGGGGAGCTGTTTTTT.

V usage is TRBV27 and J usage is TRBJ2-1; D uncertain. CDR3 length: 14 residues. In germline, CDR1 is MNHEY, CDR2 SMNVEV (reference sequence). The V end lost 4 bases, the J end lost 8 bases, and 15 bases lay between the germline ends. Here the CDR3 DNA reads TGTGCCAGCAGTTGGGCCTCCCCCGTGGATGAGCAGTTCTTC. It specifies CASSWASPVDEQFF.